Shown below are 6 T cell receptor beta chains from a single sample sequenced in a study of blood T cells in healthy people across ages. A J-beta primer mix and a sample-barcoded 5' primer were used in a second PCR of roughly 6 to 11 cycles. TCRdb redid the calling of the 5' RACE reads with MiXCR, one entry per CDR3 protein. The sample has 700,000 to 900,000 distinct CDR3 sequences; around 25% are singletons. In addition, the sample was reused for a study of T cells of mothers and their children.

The specimen was blood. Every receptor here comes from a boy aged 5-17 years in good health.

Comment on this clonotype: Germline is not matched at one junction end, which may reflect a read error. This sequence joins TRBV28 and TRBJ2-1; 8 positions match TRBD2. The germline CDR1 and CDR2 sequences are MDHEN and SYDVKM. The CDR3 spans 17 residues. CDR3 DNA: TGTGCCAGTAGTTTACTCGTGGCGGGGGGTTCCTACAATGAGCAGTTCTTC. Translating gives CASSLLVAGGSYNEQFF.

The chain carries TRBV5-6 and TRBJ2-3, with D tentatively TRBD1 or TRBD2 (5 bases each). CDR3 size: 12 residues. Germline assignment: CDR1 SGHDT and CDR2 YYEEEE. V dropped 3 bases and J dropped 4 bases, with 6 bases sitting between them. The CDR3: CASSWGSDTQYF. CDR3 bases: TGTGCCAGCAGCTGGGGGTCAGATACGCAGTATTTT. The whole variable domain, remainder taken from reference TRBV5-6 and TRBJ2-3, is DAGVTQSPTHLIKTRGQQVTLRCSPKSGHDTVSWYQQALGQGPQFIFQYYEEEERQRGNFPDRFSGHQFPNYSSELNVNALLLGDSALYLCASSWGSDTQYFGPGTRLTVL.

The chain couples TRBV29-1 to TRBJ2-5; D may be TRBD1 (5 bases). V was trimmed by 5 bases and J by 7 bases, leaving 14 bases between them. The length of the CDR3 is 12 residues. Germline CDR1 is SQVTM and CDR2 is ANQGSEA. This CDR3 reads CSVQGSGGTQYF. CDR3 sequence (DNA): TGCAGCGTTCAGGGATCCGGTGGGACCCAGTACTTC.

The V and J genes are TRBV11-2 and TRBJ2-2; 7 nucleotides align to TRBD1. The germline V gene encodes CDR1 SGHAT and CDR2 FQNNGV. CDR3 length: 16 residues. V gave up 3 bases and J gave up 3 bases; unmatched junction bases: 7. The CDR3: CASSFPLDRDTGELFF. The CDR3 DNA sequence: TGTGCCAGCAGCTTTCCCCTCGACAGGGACACCGGGGAGCTGTTTTTT.

There are many counts of this clonotype. The rearrangement links TRBV10-3 to TRBJ2-5; either TRBD1 or TRBD2 may supply D (5 bases each). The CDR3 is 12 residues long. Trimming took 10 bases from V and 3 from J, leaving 12 bases between them. Germline V gene data show CDR1 as ENHRY and CDR2 as SYGVKD. The CDR3 DNA sequence: TGTGCCAGTATGGGGGTTGAAGAGACCCAGTACTTC. This translates into CASMGVEETQYF.

In this sample, this clonotype turned up a few times. V and J are TRBV12-3 or TRBV12-4 and TRBJ2-7, with a possible D match to TRBD1 (6 bases). With 4 bases removed from V and 4 bases from J, the gap between germline ends came to 11 bases. This CDR3 spans 13 amino acids. The CDR3 sequence is CASSSQQGYEQYF. The CDR3 DNA reads as TGTGCCAGCAGTTCCCAACAGGGATACGAGCAGTACTTC.